These T cell receptor beta chains were read from a single sample in a study of blood T cells in healthy people across ages. TCRdb reprocessed the 5' RACE reads with MiXCR, giving one entry per CDR3 protein. The sample contains about 680,000 distinct CDR3 sequences, around 49% of which appear only once. Source material: blood. These receptors all come from a woman aged 55-69 years in good health. Both conserved end residues are part of each CDR3. A D gene is named only where the DNA matches it firmly. Size values are once, few and many counts, or a class for expanded clones, and some rows have none.

d_gene: -; j_gene: TRBJ2-3; abundance: -; v_gene: TRBV2; CDR3aa: CASGIGLGADTQYF; CDR3nt: TGTGCCAGCGGCATTGGCCTCGGGGCAGATACGCAGTATTTT
d_gene: -; j_gene: TRBJ2-7; abundance: -; v_gene: TRBV9; CDR3aa: CASSVDLGPPYEQYF; CDR3nt: TGTGCCAGCAGCGTAGATCTGGGCCCCCCCTACGAGCAGTACTTC
d_gene: -; j_gene: TRBJ1-2; abundance: many; v_gene: TRBV5-5; CDR3aa: CASLSRGDGYTF; CDR3nt: TGTGCCAGCCTATCTAGGGGGGATGGCTACACCTTC
d_gene: -; j_gene: TRBJ2-7; abundance: -; v_gene: TRBV6-5; CDR3aa: CASSYLRGYEQYF; CDR3nt: TGTGCCAGCAGTTATCTTCGGGGCTACGAGCAGTACTTC
d_gene: -; j_gene: TRBJ2-5; abundance: once; v_gene: TRBV20-1; CDR3aa: CSAKSLLAWGSQETQYF; CDR3nt: TGCAGTGCTAAATCCCTACTAGCTTGGGGCAGTCAAGAGACCCAGTACTTC
d_gene: -; j_gene: TRBJ2-1; abundance: -; v_gene: TRBV11-1; CDR3aa: CASSLEFGGDEQFF; CDR3nt: TGTGCCAGCAGCTTAGAATTCGGAGGGGACGAGCAGTTCTTC
d_gene: TRBD1; j_gene: TRBJ1-1; abundance: -; v_gene: TRBV6-2/TRBV6-3; CDR3aa: CASSARQGPMNTEAFF; CDR3nt: TGTGCCAGCAGTGCCAGACAGGGGCCGATGAACACTGAAGCTTTCTTT
d_gene: -; j_gene: TRBJ2-1; abundance: -; v_gene: TRBV6-1; CDR3aa: CASTPGQGTYNEQFF; CDR3nt: TGTGCCAGCACTCCGGGACAAGGAACGTACAATGAGCAGTTCTTC
d_gene: -; j_gene: TRBJ2-3; abundance: many; v_gene: TRBV12-3/TRBV12-4; CDR3aa: CASSVSPLDTQYF; CDR3nt: TGTGCCAGCAGCGTATCCCCGTTGGATACGCAGTATTTT
d_gene: -; j_gene: TRBJ1-2; abundance: -; v_gene: TRBV3-1; CDR3aa: CASSSGTNGGYTF; CDR3nt: TGTGCCAGCAGCTCCGGGACCAACGGCGGCTACACCTTC